This T cell receptor beta chain was retrieved from a study of post-analysis software for immune sequencing data. About the research overall: Secondary progressive, relapsing-remitting and progressive-relapsing multiple sclerosis were among the included disease courses.

This clonotype was detected only a few times. Antigen unknown. Prepared TCR beta cDNA libraries contained unique molecular identifiers. Yield was roughly 500,000 cDNA molecules from around 1 to 9.1 million T cells. TCRdb reanalysed the PCR reads using MiXCR and keeps one entry per CDR3 protein. This table holds about 820,000 distinct CDR3 sequences, under 70% found once. General observations from the study: When patients were compared with controls, 5 or 6 TRBV segments were more frequent, TRBV5-6, TRBV5-1 and TRBV20-1 among them. Same-batch samples co-clustered strongly by F measure. Among multiple sclerosis patients, normalized Chao1 diversity was significantly below that of controls.

Germline values: CDR1 DFQATT, CDR2 SNEGSKA (reference sequence). Trimming removed 7 bases from V and 7 bases from J, with 11 bases in between. The CDR3 loop spans 10 amino acids. The J gene is TRBJ2-7, the V gene TRBV20-1; tentative D call: TRBD1 (6 bases). The source of this sequence is a girl between 10 and 17 years old with multiple sclerosis. Sequencing was carried out using blood. Written as DNA, the CDR3 is TGCAGTGGGGACAACGGAGAGCAGTACTTC. Translation gives CSGDNGEQYF.